The rows below give T cell receptor beta chains drawn from one sample of a study of OX40 agonist ivuxolimab in advanced cancers. Profiled with immunoSEQ multiplex PCR; TCRdb holds only in-frame clones, not every one. Of tens of thousands of clones listed, 90% are singletons. Sequencing used CD4+ or CD8+ T cells sorted from blood, obtained in a trial of the OX40 agonist ivuxolimab. Receptor source: an adult with an advanced solid tumor such as melanoma, head and neck, liver or kidney cancer. CDR3s include the opening cysteine and the closing phenylalanine or tryptophan. A D gene is named only where the DNA matches it firmly. Clone size appears in some rows only: once, few, many, or a class for an expanded clone.

16,TRBV9,TRBJ2-1,.,TRBD2,CASSIKREASGNEQFF,TGTGCCAGCAGCATAAAGCGGGAGGCCTCGGGGAATGAGCAGTTCTTC
12,TRBV6-6,TRBJ2-7,.,.,CASSSIGGEQYF,TGTGCCAGCAGTTCGATAGGGGGCGAGCAGTACTTC
14,TRBV18,TRBJ2-1,.,TRBD2,CASSPLAGGNEQFF,TGTGCCAGCTCCCCCCTTGCGGGAGGCAATGAGCAGTTCTTC
15,TRBV5-1,TRBJ2-5,.,TRBD2,CASSMSGTNGETQYF,TGCGCCAGCAGCATGTCCGGGACTAACGGAGAGACCCAGTACTTC
17,TRBV27,TRBJ2-1,.,TRBD1,CASSFRVRDRVVNEQFF,TGTGCCAGCAGTTTCCGGGTCCGGGACAGGGTCGTCAATGAGCAGTTCTTC
14,TRBV30,TRBJ2-7,once,.,CAWSEQGYSYEQYF,TGTGCCTGGAGTGAACAGGGTTATTCGTACGAGCAGTACTTC
13,TRBV2,TRBJ1-1,once,TRBD1,CASSVGQGIVAFF,TGTGCCAGCAGCGTGGGACAGGGGATCGTGGCTTTCTTT
15,TRBV6-5,TRBJ2-3,.,TRBD1,CASSRQGAGGDTQYF,TGTGCCAGCAGTCGACAGGGGGCCGGAGGAGATACGCAGTATTTT
13,TRBV7-6,TRBJ1-2,.,.,CASSRVPTYGYTF,TGTGCCAGCAGCCGGGTTCCAACTTATGGCTACACCTTC
14,TRBV5-8,TRBJ2-5,.,.,CASSFKVRRETQYF,TGTGCCAGCAGCTTCAAAGTCAGACGCGAGACCCAGTACTTC
12,TRBV5-6,TRBJ1-1,.,.,CASSLQGRVNFF,TGTGCCAGCAGCTTGCAGGGACGGGTTAATTTCTTT
17,TRBV4-3,TRBJ2-5,.,TRBD2,CASSQEASGGPLGTQYF,TGCGCCAGCAGCCAAGAAGCTAGCGGGGGGCCCTTGGGGACCCAGTACTTC
14,TRBV7-3,TRBJ1-2,.,TRBD1,CASSFRGQVGGYTF,TGTGCCAGCAGCTTCAGGGGGCAAGTTGGTGGCTACACCTTC
15,TRBV5-6,TRBJ1-3,.,.,CASSLTGSSGNTIYF,TGTGCCAGCAGCTTAACAGGGAGCTCTGGAAACACCATATATTTT
17,TRBV5-6,TRBJ2-3,.,TRBD2,CASSTFLAGGVTDTQYF,TGTGCCAGCAGCACCTTCCTAGCGGGGGGCGTCACAGATACGCAGTATTTT
13,TRBV5-1,TRBJ1-2,.,.,CASSPPFDSGYTF,TGCGCCAGCAGCCCCCCGTTTGACTCGGGCTACACCTTC
14,TRBV29-1,TRBJ2-1,.,.,CSVDGPYATNEQFF,TGCAGCGTTGATGGGCCTTATGCGACCAATGAGCAGTTCTTC
15,TRBV5-6,TRBJ1-6,.,TRBD1,CASSADRGYNSPLHF,TGTGCCAGCAGCGCTGACAGGGGGTATAATTCACCCCTCCACTTT
17,TRBV5-8,TRBJ1-2,.,.,CASSLVQGFYDHYGYTF,TGTGCCAGCAGCTTGGTCCAGGGTTTCTACGATCACTATGGCTACACCTTC
15,TRBV6-4,TRBJ2-7,.,TRBD2,CASSDLAGGPGEQYF,TGTGCCAGCAGTGACCTAGCGGGGGGGCCTGGCGAGCAGTACTTC
11,TRBV29-1,TRBJ2-1,.,.,CSVGSQNEQFF,TGCAGCGTTGGATCTCAGAATGAGCAGTTCTTC
16,TRBV5-1,TRBJ1-1,.,.,CASSEAGIPRDTEAFF,TGCGCCAGCAGCGAAGCAGGGATTCCAAGGGACACTGAAGCTTTCTTT
15,TRBV28,TRBJ1-3,.,.,CASCFGGGSGNTIYF,TGTGCCAGCTGTTTTGGGGGGGGCTCTGGAAACACCATATATTTT
15,TRBV18,TRBJ2-1,.,.,CASSQGGANYNEQFF,TGTGCCAGCTCACAGGGGGGGGCTAATTACAATGAGCAGTTCTTC
15,TRBV28,TRBJ2-2,.,.,CASSKSRGYTGELFF,TGTGCCAGCAGCAAATCCCGGGGTTACACCGGGGAGCTGTTTTTT
16,TRBV2,TRBJ2-2,.,.,CASSEGGGLLTGELFF,TGTGCCAGCAGTGAGGGGGGAGGCCTTCTGACCGGGGAGCTGTTTTTT
14,TRBV4-1,TRBJ1-5,once,.,CASSQAGSNQPQHF,TGCGCCAGCAGCCAAGCAGGGAGCAATCAGCCCCAGCATTTT
16,TRBV19,TRBJ2-3,.,TRBD2,CASRDLAGESTDTQYF,TGTGCCAGTAGGGATCTAGCGGGGGAAAGCACAGATACGCAGTATTTT
14,TRBV18,TRBJ2-7,.,.,CASSPIASVYEQYF,TGTGCCAGCTCACCAATAGCGTCCGTCTACGAGCAGTACTTC
14,TRBV2,TRBJ1-5,few,.,CASSEQTQDQPQHF,TGTGCCAGCAGTGAACAGACACAAGATCAGCCCCAGCATTTT
16,TRBV5-1,TRBJ2-1,.,.,CASSPSGPSSYNEQFF,TGCGCCAGCAGTCCGTCGGGGCCTAGCTCCTACAATGAGCAGTTCTTC
16,TRBV19,TRBJ2-1,.,.,CASSGPQGGNYNEQFF,TGTGCCAGTAGCGGGCCACAGGGAGGAAACTACAATGAGCAGTTCTTC
13,TRBV29-1,TRBJ1-2,.,TRBD1,CSFRDRNVYGYTF,TGCAGCTTTCGGGACAGGAATGTATATGGCTACACCTTC
12,TRBV28,TRBJ1-6,.,.,CASSTVNSPLHF,TGTGCCAGCAGTACCGTTAATTCACCCCTCCACTTT
12,TRBV19,TRBJ1-5,.,TRBD1,CASRQGQQPQHF,TGTGCCAGTAGACAGGGGCAACAGCCCCAGCATTTT
15,TRBV21-1,TRBJ2-2,.,.,CASSKPMGRAGELFF,TGTGCCAGCAGCAAACCCATGGGCAGGGCCGGGGAGCTGTTTTTT
15,TRBV23-1,TRBJ1-6,.,.,CASSRDRELPSPLHF,TGCGCCAGCAGTCGCGACAGAGAATTACCTTCACCCCTCCACTTT
16,TRBV10-1,TRBJ2-5,.,TRBD2,CASSKTSGGNQETQYF,TGCGCCAGCAGTAAGACTAGCGGGGGAAACCAAGAGACCCAGTACTTC
16,TRBV7-8,TRBJ2-5,once,TRBD2,CASSPSGLAGEETQYF,TGTGCCAGCAGCCCCTCGGGACTAGCGGGGGAAGAGACCCAGTACTTC
15,TRBV28,TRBJ1-4,once,.,CASSTPQGSGEKLFF,TGTGCCAGCAGTACACCTCAGGGATCTGGTGAAAAACTGTTTTTT
15,TRBV5-1,TRBJ2-1,.,.,CASSPDMSSGNEQFF,TGCGCCAGCAGCCCCGACATGTCGAGCGGCAATGAGCAGTTCTTC
17,TRBV19,TRBJ1-5,once,.,CASSISRGRGSNQPQHF,TGTGCCAGTAGTATATCACGTGGACGGGGATCCAATCAGCCCCAGCATTTT
14,TRBV19,TRBJ2-2,.,TRBD1,CASRDRDVAGELFF,TGTGCCAGTAGAGACAGGGATGTCGCCGGGGAGCTGTTTTTT
14,TRBV7-2,TRBJ1-1,many,.,CASSLAPANTEAFF,TGTGCCAGCAGCTTAGCCCCGGCGAACACTGAAGCTTTCTTT